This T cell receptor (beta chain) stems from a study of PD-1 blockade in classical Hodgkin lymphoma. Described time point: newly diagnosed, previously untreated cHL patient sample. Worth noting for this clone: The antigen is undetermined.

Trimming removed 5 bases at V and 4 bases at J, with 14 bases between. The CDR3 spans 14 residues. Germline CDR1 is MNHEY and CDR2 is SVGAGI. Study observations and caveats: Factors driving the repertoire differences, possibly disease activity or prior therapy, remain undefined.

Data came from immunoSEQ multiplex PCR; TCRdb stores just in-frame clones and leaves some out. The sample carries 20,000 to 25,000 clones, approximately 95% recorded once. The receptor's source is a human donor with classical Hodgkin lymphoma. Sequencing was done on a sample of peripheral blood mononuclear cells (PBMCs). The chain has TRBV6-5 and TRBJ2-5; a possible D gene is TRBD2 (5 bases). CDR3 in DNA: TGTGCCAGCAGTGATCGGGGTGGGCCAGAGACCCAGTACTTC. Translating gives CASSDRGGPETQYF.